Presented here are 32 T cell receptor beta chains from one specimen sequenced in a study of T cells in Graves' hyperthyroidism and ophthalmopathy (dated by TCRdb to between 2017 and 2020). The library was built by means of multiplex PCR. Sequenced using an Illumina HiSeq 2000. Amplification of TCR beta CDR3 regions was carried out from RNA transcripts. The TCR CDR3 was subjected to a first round of RT-PCR using the HTBI primer set and the Qiagen OneStep RT-PCR kit. TCRdb reworked the public reads: Q25 trimming with fastp, MiXCR clone assembly, productive beta chains retained. Every entry covers one CDR3 protein and lists the most common genes and DNA from its rows. In all, the sample holds over 650,000 distinct CDR3 sequences, and about 45% of those were seen once. The top ten hold about 7.2% of the sample. The sequenced sample consisted of peripheral blood or thyroid tissue (not recorded which). Every receptor here comes from an adult man with Graves' disease, either hyperthyroidism or ophthalmopathy (not recorded which).

This clonotype was seen many times. The junction differs from germline at one of its ends, possibly a read error. The chain uses TRBV7-7 and TRBJ1-3, with D unresolved. Germline values: CDR1 SSHAT, CDR2 FNYEAQ (reference sequence). The CDR3 is 16 amino acids. The CDR3 coding sequence is TGTGCTAGCAGCTTGACCGCCCCGGTGGCTGGAAACACCATATATTTT. As protein: CASSLTAPVAGNTIYF.

The V call is TRBV25-1, the J call TRBJ1-5; D is possibly TRBD1 (6 bases). CDR1 and CDR2 from the germline V gene are MGHDK and SYGVNS. V gave up 4 bases and J gave up 7 bases, with 8 bases separating them. The length of the CDR3 is 12 residues. This chain's CDR3 is CASSAQGQPQHF. The CDR3 DNA reads TGTGCCAGCAGTGCCCAGGGGCAGCCCCAGCATTTT. Together with reference TRBV25-1 and TRBJ1-5, the CDR3 gives the full variable domain: EADIYQTPRYLVIGTGKKITLECSQTMGHDKMYWYQQDPGMELHLIHYSYGVNSTEKGDLSSESTVSRIRTEHFPLTLESARPSHTSQYLCASSAQGQPQHFGDGTRLSIL.

The chain couples TRBV7-6 to TRBJ1-4; TRBD1 matches 9 bases. The CDR3 spans 16 residues. The V and J ends lost 1 base and 8 bases, in that order; junction bases with no gene match: 8. CDR1 is SGHVS, CDR2 FNYEAQ, per germline. Here the CDR3 reads CASSLVAGTGSEKLFF. The CDR3 DNA is TGTGCCAGCAGCTTAGTAGCCGGGACAGGGTCGGAAAAACTGTTTTTT.

The chain recombines TRBV14 with TRBJ1-4; TRBD1 matches at 9 bases. The trim removed 0 bases at V and 11 bases at J, leaving 13 bases unmatched. The germline V gene has CDR1 SGHDN and CDR2 FVKESK. The CDR3 is 17 residues long. The CDR3, as DNA: TGTGCCAGCAGCCAAGATCAACGCGGGACAGGGAGGGGGAAACTGTTTTTT. Translation: CASSQDQRGTGRGKLFF. Full variable domain (rest looked up from reference TRBV14 and TRBJ1-4): EAGVTQFPSHSVIEKGQTVTLRCDPISGHDNLYWYRRVMGKEIKFLLHFVKESKQDESGMPNNRFLAERTGGTYSTLKVQPAELEDSGVYFCASSQDQRGTGRGKLFFGSGTQLSVL.

The rearrangement uses TRBV20-1 and TRBJ1-6; 7 bases align to TRBD1. Trimming removed 5 bases from V and 5 bases from J; junction bases left unmatched: 3. From germline, CDR1 is DFQATT and CDR2 SNEGSKA (reference sequence). This CDR3 is 13 amino acids long. In DNA form, the CDR3 reads TGCAGTGCTGAGGACAGGAATAATTCACCCCTCCACTTT. Amino acids: CSAEDRNNSPLHF.

With regard to this clonotype: Because it lacks the conserved phenylalanine or tryptophan at the end, this CDR3 is likely a read error. Because the CDR3's place on the DNA is in doubt, the DNA is left out and the CDR3 is given as listed by TCRdb. The CDR3 region is CASSERPL. The chain carries TRBV2 and TRBJ1-5. Germline-derived CDR1 and CDR2 are SNHLY and FYNNEI. 8 amino acids form the CDR3, both terminal residues included.

In its sample, this clonotype was seen a few times. CDR3 protein: CASSLVSGGAARETQYF. CDR3 DNA: TGTGCCAGCAGCTTGGTTAGCGGGGGGGCCGCGAGGGAGACCCAGTACTTC. This chain uses TRBV7-8 with TRBJ2-5; 11 bases line up with TRBD2. Germline V gene lookup returns CDR1 SGHVS and CDR2 FQNEAQ. The CDR3 totals 17 residues. After removal of 3 bases from V and 5 bases from J, the junction contained 11 bases not matched to a gene.

V is TRBV4-2 and J is TRBJ1-5, with a weak D call TRBD1 (5 bases). V was clipped by 1 base and J by 5 bases, with 9 bases between them. Germline CDR1 LGHNA, CDR2 YNFKEQ. The CDR3 length is 14 residues. DNA for the CDR3: TGTGCCAGCAGCCAAGCCGGGACGCATCAGCCCCAGCATTTT. Protein sequence: CASSQAGTHQPQHF.

This clonotype was counted only a few times. The gene calls are TRBV10-3 and TRBJ1-2, with D perhaps TRBD1 (5 bases). Between the trimmed V and J ends, which lost 3 bases and 7 bases, there was a span of 24 bases. Germline values: CDR1 ENHRY, CDR2 SYGVKD. The CDR3 is made up of 17 amino acids. CDR3 residues: CAISELGRPIPGLGYTF. Written as DNA, the CDR3 is TGTGCCATCAGTGAATTGGGGCGACCGATCCCAGGACTTGGCTACACCTTC.

The CDR3 sequence is CSARDSTKLGTEAFF. In DNA, the CDR3 is TGCAGTGCTAGAGATTCCACAAAACTGGGCACTGAAGCTTTCTTT. The chain combines TRBV20-1 with TRBJ1-1, with no clear D. The CDR3 spans 15 residues. Germline CDR1 DFQATT, CDR2 SNEGSKA (reference sequence). The ends were cut back, 0 bases at V and 4 bases at J, with 15 bases in the middle.

This clonotype was seen a single time. The chain carries TRBV7-9 and TRBJ1-5; 7 bases fit TRBD1. V lost 5 bases, J lost 11 bases, and 9 bases stayed unmatched. Germline V gene lookup returns CDR1 SEHNR and CDR2 FQNEAQ (reference sequence). There are 13 residues in the CDR3. CDR3 protein: CASSPATGQSQHF. DNA for the CDR3: TGTGCCAGCAGCCCTGCGACAGGGCAGTCCCAGCATTTT.

The table lists this clonotype with many counts. The chain carries TRBV3-1 and TRBJ2-5; D gene uncertain. The length of the CDR3 is 11 residues. From germline, CDR1 is LGHDT and CDR2 YNNKEL (reference sequence). The germline V and J ends were trimmed by 3 bases and 5 bases, with 4 bases remaining between them. In DNA form, the CDR3 reads TGTGCCAGCAGCCAGGCCGAGACCCAGTACTTC. Its protein is CASSQAETQYF.

This clonotype was found once. This sequence may be a read error, since a much larger clone differs from it by one base. The V and J genes are TRBV7-3 and TRBJ1-2; weak D call: TRBD1 (6 bases). There are 14 residues in the CDR3. In germline, CDR1 is SGHTA, CDR2 FQGTGA. The CDR3 bases are TGTGCCACCAGCCAAGAGCAGGGGCGGAATGGCTACACCTTC. The encoded protein is CATSQEQGRNGYTF.

This sequence joins TRBV10-3 and TRBJ2-7; TRBD1 aligns across 7 bases. In germline, CDR1 is ENHRY, CDR2 SYGVKD. This CDR3 is 12 amino acids long. The V segment lost 10 bases and the J segment 3 bases; nucleotides outside the gene matches: 6. CDR3 in DNA: TGTGCCACCGCCGGGACAGTCTACGAGCAGTACTTC. It codes for CATAGTVYEQYF.

In this sample, this clonotype turned up many times. This chain joins TRBV2 and TRBJ1-4; D is possibly TRBD1 (5 bases). The CDR3 runs to 17 residues. The germline V gene encodes CDR1 SNHLY and CDR2 FYNNEI. Trimming pared 4 bases from V and 7 bases from J, leaving 22 bases between. For the CDR3, the DNA is TGTGCCAGCAGTGGAGCAGGGAGTGAAAAATGGAGTGAAAAACTGTTTTTT. Translating gives CASSGAGSEKWSEKLFF.

This chain uses TRBV24-1 with TRBJ1-2; 7 bases line up with TRBD1. The V segment lost 4 bases and the J segment 14 bases; nucleotides outside the gene matches: 3. Germline CDR1 KGHDR, CDR2 SFDVKD. The CDR3 sequence is 10 residues long. CDR3 DNA sequence: TGTGCCACCAGTGACCGGGACAGTACCTTC. Amino acid sequence: CATSDRDSTF.

This sequence joins TRBV2 and TRBJ1-1, with TRBD1 identical over 7 bases. The V gene end was trimmed by 5 bases and the J gene end by 3 bases; junction bases not matched to a gene: 6. This CDR3 region has 14 residues. Germline lookup yields CDR1 SNHLY and CDR2 FYNNEI. The CDR3 spells CASSYWQGDTEAFF. CDR3 sequence (DNA): TGTGCCAGCAGTTATTGGCAGGGGGACACTGAAGCTTTCTTT.

The gene calls are TRBV5-1 and TRBJ1-4, with D tentatively TRBD1 (5 bases). CDR1 SGHRS and CDR2 YFSETQ come from the germline V gene. This CDR3 spans 15 amino acids. Trimming took off 1 base at V and 8 bases at J, with 15 bases between the two ends. CDR3 loop: CASSLLGVTREKLFF. The CDR3 region has the DNA TGCGCCAGCAGCTTGCTGGGGGTCACAAGGGAAAAACTGTTTTTT.

The chain uses TRBV10-3 and TRBJ1-4, with 7 nucleotides matching TRBD1. The CDR3 totals 14 residues. Germline V CDR1 and CDR2: ENHRY, SYGVKD. Trimming took 8 bases from V and 7 from J; bases not matched to a gene: 10. The CDR3 region is CAIRQGGLCEKLFF. CDR3 nucleotides: TGTGCCATCCGGCAGGGGGGCTTATGTGAAAAACTGTTTTTT.

The chain combines TRBV10-3 with TRBJ1-2; 12 bases are a match to TRBD1. J was trimmed by 6 bases and V by 8 bases; bases with no gene match: 10. The CDR3 totals 15 residues. Germline CDR1 and CDR2: ENHRY and SYGVKD. This CDR3 is CAIGTGGRKSDGYTF. CDR3 nucleotide sequence: TGTGCCATCGGGACAGGGGGCCGAAAGAGCGATGGCTACACCTTC.

This clonotype ranks as medium-sized. This chain links TRBV29-1 with TRBJ1-1, with 9 bases that match TRBD1. J was trimmed by 1 base and V by 3 bases; bases with no gene match: 6. Germline CDR1 reads SQVTM; CDR2 reads ANQGSEA. This CDR3 is 15 amino acids long. The CDR3 sequence is CSVEWDRAPNTEAFF. The CDR3 nucleotides are TGCAGCGTTGAGTGGGACAGGGCCCCGAACACTGAAGCTTTCTTT.

This clonotype occurred many times. This chain uses TRBV9 with TRBJ1-1, with TRBD1 as a possible D gene (6 bases). Germline values: CDR1 SGDLS, CDR2 YYNGEE. The CDR3 is made up of 15 amino acids. Between the trimmed V and J ends, which lost 5 bases and 6 bases, there was a span of 20 bases. Written as DNA, the CDR3 is TGTGCCAGCAGAAAGACAGGTTCAAACTACGCTGAAGCTTTCTTT. Amino acid sequence: CASRKTGSNYAEAFF.

The sample holds many counts of this clonotype. This chain links TRBV11-1 with TRBJ2-7; D remains unclear. With 11 bases removed from V and 1 base from J, the gap between germline ends came to 0 bases. The germline V gene has CDR1 SGHAT and CDR2 FQDESV (reference sequence). The CDR3 consists of 8 residues. The CDR3 spells CASYEQYF. The CDR3 coding sequence is TGTGCCTCCTACGAGCAGTACTTC.

This chain links TRBV2 with TRBJ2-7; 9 positions match TRBD1. J lost 4 bases, V lost 8 bases, and 9 bases had no gene match. This CDR3 spans 14 amino acids. Germline CDR1 reads SNHLY; CDR2 reads FYNNEI. CDR3 in DNA: TGTGCCAGCCCCAGAGGGACAGGGACGTACGAGCAGTACTTC. This codes for CASPRGTGTYEQYF.

The rearrangement uses TRBV29-1 and TRBJ1-1; the D gene is possibly TRBD1 (5 bases). Trimming removed 6 bases at V and 2 bases at J, with 13 bases between. The CDR3 has 13 amino acids. Germline-derived CDR1 and CDR2 are SQVTM and ANQGSEA. The CDR3 loop is CSVWGRSNTEAFF. CDR3 nucleotide sequence: TGCAGCGTGTGGGGACGGTCAAACACTGAAGCTTTCTTT.

This clonotype appeared a few times. The chain joins TRBV12-3 or TRBV12-4 to TRBJ1-1; TRBD1 is a possible D gene (5 bases). Trimming stripped 9 bases from V and 5 bases from J, with 16 bases between. The CDR3 is 13 amino acids. The CDR3 sequence is CASQLSGRTEAFF. In nucleotides, the CDR3 is TGTGCCAGTCAACTTTCAGGGCGAACTGAAGCTTTCTTT.

The CDR3 reads CSARDPQMGYGYTF. The CDR3 DNA reads as TGCAGTGCTAGAGATCCCCAGATGGGCTATGGCTACACCTTC. The chain links TRBV20-1 to TRBJ1-2; D not certain. Germline-derived CDR1 and CDR2 are DFQATT and SNEGSKA (reference sequence). Trimming removed 0 bases from V and 4 bases from J, with 12 bases in between. The CDR3 is 14 residues long.

This chain connects TRBV7-9 to TRBJ1-1, with no clear D. CDR1 and CDR2 from the germline V gene are SEHNR and FQNEAQ (reference sequence). V lost 7 bases and J 1 base, leaving 7 bases between the germline ends. This CDR3 is built from 12 residues. This chain's CDR3 is CASITQNTEAFF. The CDR3 DNA is TGTGCCAGCATCACTCAGAACACTGAAGCTTTCTTT.

This clonotype has only a few counts. This sequence joins TRBV6-1 and TRBJ2-7; the D gene is possibly TRBD1 (5 bases). This CDR3 region has 13 residues. Germline-derived CDR1 and CDR2 are MNHNS and SASEGT. Trimming left V 7 bases short and J 6 bases short, with 16 bases between. The CDR3 spells CASTALGPGEQYF. The CDR3 DNA sequence: TGTGCCAGCACGGCGCTGGGGCCAGGCGAGCAGTACTTC.

This chain links TRBV19 with TRBJ1-1; D might be TRBD1 (5 bases). V was cut by 3 bases and J by 2 bases, with 16 bases left in between. The CDR3 runs to 16 residues. Germline CDR1 LNHDA, CDR2 SQIVND (reference sequence). The CDR3 sequence is CASSMDGGRLNTEAFF. The CDR3 DNA sequence: TGTGCCAGTAGTATGGACGGGGGTCGATTAAACACTGAAGCTTTCTTT.

This chain connects TRBV2 to TRBJ1-5; TRBD1 is a possible D gene (5 bases). Trimming took 6 bases from V and 1 from J, leaving 13 bases between them. Germline-derived CDR1 and CDR2 are SNHLY and FYNNEI. The CDR3 is 15 amino acids. The CDR3 is CASSLLRTSNQPQHF. The CDR3 DNA reads TGTGCCAGCAGCTTACTACGGACAAGCAATCAGCCCCAGCATTTT.

Comments on this clonotype: This clone may be a read error of a much larger clone one base away. The chain recombines TRBV24-1 with TRBJ1-5, with D unresolved. The CDR3 has 15 residues. Germline-derived CDR1 and CDR2 are KGHDR and SFDVKD. For the CDR3, the DNA is TGTGCCACCGGTGATTTTGGACGCTTTAGGAAGCCCCAGCATTTT. This codes for CATGDFGRFRKPQHF.